These T cell receptor beta chains were read from a single sample in a study of CD8 T cells in ankylosing spondylitis. TCRdb re-called the 5' RACE reads through MiXCR, storing one row per CDR3 protein. Among roughly 220,000 distinct CDR3 sequences, around 20% were seen once, and the ten largest hold roughly 43%. Sequenced material: blood, either unsorted or a sorted T cell fraction (not recorded which). These receptors came from a male donor with ankylosing spondylitis. The CDR3 runs from the conserved cysteine through the conserved F or W. A D gene is named only where the DNA matches it firmly. Clone size is stated in some rows and not others, as once, few, many or a class when expanded.

J gene | D gene | V gene | clone size | CDR3 DNA | CDR3 protein
TRBJ2-5 | TRBD1 | TRBV27 | few | TGTGCCAGCAGGGAGCTCGGGACAGACCTCGAGACCCAGTACTTC | CASRELGTDLETQYF
TRBJ2-4 | . | TRBV12-3/TRBV12-4 | . | TGTGCCATCTCTCGAGTACTCAAAAACATTCAGTACTTC | CAISRVLKNIQYF
TRBJ1-1 | TRBD1 | TRBV7-8 | . | TGTGCCAGCAGCCAAGGGGCAGGGGGCGTCGGGTTCGATGGACAAGCTTTCTTT | CASSQGAGGVGFDGQAFF
TRBJ2-5 | . | TRBV20-1 | few | TGCAGTGCTAGACTGCCGGACAACCAAGAGACCCAGTACTTC | CSARLPDNQETQYF
TRBJ2-1 | TRBD2 | TRBV20-1 | . | TGCAGTGCTAGAGATTGGTCGGGGGGAAGCTCCTACAATGAGCAGTTCTTC | CSARDWSGGSSYNEQFF
TRBJ1-2 | TRBD1 | TRBV7-9 | . | TGTGCCAGCAGCACAGGGACAGCCTATGGCTACACCTTC | CASSTGTAYGYTF
TRBJ1-1 | . | TRBV25-1 | few | TGTGCCAGCAGTGACATGACAGAGAACACTGAAGCTTTCTTT | CASSDMTENTEAFF
TRBJ1-5 | . | TRBV5-1 | . | TGCGCCAGCAGCTTGGATGGGAGGGCTGGACAGCCCCAGCATTTT | CASSLDGRAGQPQHF
TRBJ2-1 | . | TRBV6-2/TRBV6-3 | . | TGTGCCAGCAGTTACGCGCAGGGCCCTACCTACAATGAGCAGTTCTTC | CASSYAQGPTYNEQFF
TRBJ2-7 | . | TRBV7-9 | . | TGTGCCAGCCAGGGAACACGATTCTACGAGCAGTACTTC | CASQGTRFYEQYF
TRBJ2-3 | TRBD2 | TRBV20-1 | few | TGCAGTGCTAGCTATGGCAGGGGCCGGACTAGCGGCACAGATACGCAGTATTTT | CSASYGRGRTSGTDTQYF
TRBJ2-3 | . | TRBV6-1 | . | TGTGCCAGCAGTATATCCCGATTGGGGGCCACAGATACGCAGTATTTT | CASSISRLGATDTQYF
TRBJ2-3 | TRBD1 | TRBV6-1 | few | TGTGCCAGCAGTGAAGACAGGGGGAGCACAGATACGCAGTATTTT | CASSEDRGSTDTQYF
TRBJ2-3 | TRBD2 | TRBV4-2 | . | TGTGCCAGCAGCCCCGGGACTAGCGGCACAGATACGCAGTATTTT | CASSPGTSGTDTQYF
TRBJ2-7 | TRBD2 | TRBV12-5 | few | TGTGCTAGTGGTTTTGAAGCGGGGACCTCCTACGAGCAGTACTTC | CASGFEAGTSYEQYF
TRBJ2-5 | TRBD1 | TRBV29-1 | few | TGCAGCGTTCCCAGGCAGGGGGCGAACCAAGAGACCCAGTACTTC | CSVPRQGANQETQYF
TRBJ1-1 | . | TRBV5-1 | . | TGCGCCAGCAGCCAGACAGCTTTGAACACTGAAGCTTTCTTT | CASSQTALNTEAFF
TRBJ2-2 | . | TRBV9 | many | TGTGCCAGCAGCGTCAGGGTGGACACCGGGGAGCTGTTTTTT | CASSVRVDTGELFF
TRBJ2-1 | TRBD1 | TRBV12-3/TRBV12-4 | few | TGTGCCAGCAGTCCTGCAGGGGGTCATGAGCAGTTCTTC | CASSPAGGHEQFF
TRBJ1-1 | . | TRBV12-3/TRBV12-4 | . | TGTGCCAGCAGTCCGCGGACCGGCCTCACTGAAGCTTTCTTT | CASSPRTGLTEAFF
TRBJ2-2 | . | TRBV7-8 | . | TGTGCCAGCAGGGACAAGAACACCGGGGAGCTGTTTTTT | CASRDKNTGELFF
TRBJ2-7 | . | TRBV12-3/TRBV12-4 | many | TGTGCCAGCAGTTTGGTTCTGTCCTACGAGCAGTACTTC | CASSLVLSYEQYF
TRBJ2-4 | . | TRBV4-1 | . | TGCGCCAGCAGCCCGACCACGGGGGAAAACATTCAGTACTTC | CASSPTTGENIQYF
TRBJ2-7 | TRBD2 | TRBV11-2 | . | TGTGCCAGCAGCCCGACTAGCGGGAGACTGGGTGACAAATACGAGCAGTACTTC | CASSPTSGRLGDKYEQYF
TRBJ2-1 | . | TRBV29-1 | few | TGCAGCGTTGACCGCCGCGGGTTAAATGAGCAGTTCTTC | CSVDRRGLNEQFF
TRBJ2-7 | . | TRBV5-1 | . | TGCGCCAGCAGCTTGGCCTTAGGAGCGCACAGAAGGTACGAGCAGTACTTC | CASSLALGAHRRYEQYF
TRBJ2-7 | . | TRBV24-1 | . | TGTGCCACCAGTGATTTGGACTCCTACGAGCAGTACTTC | CATSDLDSYEQYF
TRBJ2-7 | . | TRBV13 | few | TGTGCCAGCAGCCCACAGTTGGACTCCTACGAGCAGTACTTC | CASSPQLDSYEQYF
TRBJ1-2 | . | TRBV12-3/TRBV12-4 | . | TGTGCCAGCTGGGCAGTCGGGTACAATGGCTACACCTTC | CASWAVGYNGYTF
TRBJ2-5 | TRBD2 | TRBV29-1 | . | TGCAGCGGGGGGGGGAGTGAGACCCAGTACTTC | CSGGGSETQYF
TRBJ2-1 | . | TRBV20-1 | . | TGCAGTGCCCACATTGGTGCCTCCCTGACCAATGAGCAGTTCTTC | CSAHIGASLTNEQFF